This T cell receptor beta chain was profiled in a study of shared clonotypes between healthy human individuals (dated by TCRdb to 2020 to 2021). Study-wide context: The cohort comprised a couple of women and a few men aged 18 to 49 years. Each donor's leukapheresis produced roughly between roughly 0.94 and 9.5 billion PBMCs. For each donor, CD4 naive and CD4 memory were each given three plates, CD8 naive was given two plates, and CD8 memory was given one plate. Blood TCR repertoires of roughly five healthy adults were deeply sequenced to estimate repertoire size and the extent of clonotype sharing between individuals. To increase sequencing depth and limit assay-specific biases, different laboratories used diverse techniques to prepare libraries and sequence TCR repertoires. Study-wide findings and limitations: Across several donors, approximately 4.9% of naive CD4, 3.5% of naive CD8, 2.3% of memory CD4, and under 0.45% of memory CD8 clonotypes were shared. Clonotypes shared by all four sorted-subset donors showed higher generation probabilities than non-shared clonotypes. Naive subsets generally had larger estimated clonotype richness than memory subsets. Only blood was sampled, and tissue TCR repertoires likely differ from those in blood. The small number of donors limited the genetic and exposure-history diversity represented. Pairwise subsampling led to the expectation that sequencing depth would affect the degree of clonotype sharing among donors. Incomplete sequencing was indicated by rarefaction of sorted-subset datasets, despite the large sequencing depth.

Using the deep immunoSEQ assay, TCR CDR3 regions were amplified from genomic DNA by multiplex PCR. Extracted genomic DNA from each cell subset was spread evenly across all wells of several immunoSEQ 96-well plates, with each plate serving as a replicate. For sorted subsets, roughly 200 ng of genomic DNA, equivalent to some 30,000 T cell genomes, went into each replicate PCR. The purified libraries were quantified using a Qubit 3.0 fluorometer, sized with a Bioanalyzer 2100, and then quantified again using the KAPA Library Quantification kit. Every immunoSEQ 96-well plate was sequenced on a dedicated single-read 150-cycle Illumina NextSeq 550 flow cell. The source study handled its data this way. The immunoSEQ output contained only junctional sequences without quality scores, so filtering could not match that applied to full-length reads. Sequences were annotated with PyIR, a Python wrapper for IgBLAST v1.9, using IMGT germline references to assign V/J genes and CDR3. Any read was removed if the V/J assignment was weak (E-value above 1e-6), the CDR3 was missing, or the read contained stop codons, out-of-frame junctions, or ambiguous translated residues. V3J clonotypes were defined as sequences sharing the same inferred V gene, J gene, and CDR3 amino acid sequence. To compute the percentage overlap between repertoires, the number of shared unique clonotypes was divided by the size of the smaller repertoire. Three approaches were used to assess repertoire richness: RTK rarefaction, the Chao1 estimator, and Recon v2.1 estimates of unobserved clonotypes. For all TCRbeta clonotypes obtained by the gDNA method from a few donors, generation probabilities were computed with OLGA. TCRdb took this table from immuneACCESS and kept in-frame rearrangements with V and J called. Such tables lack part of the clones; where checked against another copy, unresolved V genes explain under half of the gap, and the rest is unexplained. D and trimming come from the DNA, and the V and J calls and clone size come from that table. The sample table shows some 600,000 clones, and approximately 96% are seen once. The ten largest clones represent more than 0.085% of the sample.

CD8 naive samples consisted of CD45RO-negative cells that were positively selected for CCR7, yielding a CD45RA+CCR7+ population without TemRA cells. Healthy HIV-negative adults with no recently reported acute infections or vaccinations were included as donors. All donors were Caucasian adults living in Nashville, Tennessee, USA. Blood was obtained by leukapheresis, after which PBMCs were separated by Ficoll-Histopaque density gradient centrifugation and cryopreserved in liquid nitrogen vapor phase. Analytical flow cytometry was used to check the purity and quantity of each magnetically sorted T cell population. Genomic DNA was isolated from every sorted fraction and measured by UV absorbance on a Nanodrop 2000c. Details on this clone: Its antigen is still unknown. No qualities accompany the bases; no much larger clone lies one base away.

V loses 5 bases at its end and J loses 4 bases; junction bases beyond the gene matches: 13. The CDR3 holds 17 amino acids from the cysteine to the phenylalanine. CDR3 DNA is the only sequence kept; it has 51 bases, read in frame from the first base. CDR1 and CDR2 are read off the germline V gene as MRHNA and SNTAGT. Specimen: naive CD8+ T cells sorted from blood. The cell subset or site label on this specimen signifies: CD45RA+CCR7+. The V and J segments used are TRBV6-4 and TRBJ1-2; 10 of the junction bases match TRBD1. The receptor comes from a woman aged 25 to 39 in good health. The bases read TGTGCCAGCAGTAACGGGACAGGGGTCCCTTCCTTCTATGGCTACACCTTC. This translates into CASSNGTGVPSFYGYTF.